The clone carrying this T cell receptor beta chain was found a few times. What it binds is unknown. Treatment of the sample: approximately nine-day PBMC culture with coronavirus spike peptide pools or control peptides (ViraFEST assay). Prior to the COVID-19 pandemic (2011-2018), the unexposed donor's CD4+ T cells were collected. Cell culture was performed with roughly 2 million PBMCs per well in the presence of around 9.4 IU/ml IL-2 and roughly 10 ug/ml peptide pools. The data stem from a study of vaccination and CD4 T cells after COVID-19. Broader study findings: Looking at convalescent patients, a median roughly 90% of reactive clones were present only post-vaccination. Convalescent patients displayed spike mono-reactivity in 304 of 307 vaccine-specific clones.

The V and J ends lost 4 bases and 5 bases, in that order; junction bases with no gene match: 15. The CDR3 runs to 17 residues. In germline, CDR1 is SGHVS, CDR2 FNYEAQ. Sequence data for DNA of cultured CD4+ T cells were generated by the Oncomine TCR Beta short-read assay. TCRdb independently ran MiXCR on the PCR reads; one entry per CDR3 protein. The data show fewer than 2,500 distinct CDR3 sequences, with 15% to 20% seen just once and around 20% held by the top ten. This receptor was taken from a human donor in good health. Sequenced: CD4+ T cells from blood, cultured in vitro. The chain couples TRBV7-6 to TRBJ2-7, with 9 nucleotides matching TRBD2. CDR3 sequence: CASSSSRGLAGFNEQYF. CDR3 nucleotide sequence: TGTGCCAGCAGCTCCTCTAGGGGCCTAGCGGGATTCAACGAGCAGTACTTC.